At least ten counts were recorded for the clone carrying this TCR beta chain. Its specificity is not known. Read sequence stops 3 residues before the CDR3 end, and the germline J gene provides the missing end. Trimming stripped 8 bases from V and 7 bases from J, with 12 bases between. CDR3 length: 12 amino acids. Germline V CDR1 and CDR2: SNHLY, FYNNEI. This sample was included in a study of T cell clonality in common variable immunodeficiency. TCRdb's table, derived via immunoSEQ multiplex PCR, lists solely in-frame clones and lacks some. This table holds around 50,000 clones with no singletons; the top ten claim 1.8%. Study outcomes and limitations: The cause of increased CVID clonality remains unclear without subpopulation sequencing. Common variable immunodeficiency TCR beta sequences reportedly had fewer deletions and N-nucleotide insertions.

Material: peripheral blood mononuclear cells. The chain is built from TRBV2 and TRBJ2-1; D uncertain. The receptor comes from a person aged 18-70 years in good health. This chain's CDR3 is CASGTGANEQFF. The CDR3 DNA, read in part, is TGTGCCAGCGGCACGGGTGCAAATGAG.